The T cell receptor beta chain described here comes from a study of spatial heterogeneity in lung cancer. Study outcomes and limitations: At resection, ubiquitous expanded tumor TCRs appeared in blood more than at follow-up.

This clonotype appeared a few times. Its antigen remains unidentified. Time point given: sample taken at primary tumor resection. TCRdb analysed the 5' RACE reads with MiXCR anew, one entry per CDR3 protein. Of some 13,000 distinct CDR3 sequences listed, 3.8% are singletons. The TCR comes from a male donor with early-stage non-small cell lung cancer. This specimen was PBMCs, taken at surgery.

In DNA, the CDR3 is TGTGCCAGCAGGGTAGCGGGAGGAGGGCAAGAGACCCAGTACTTC. The encoded protein is CASRVAGGGQETQYF. The genes are TRBV2 and TRBJ2-5; TRBD2 matches 10 bases. Germline CDR1 reads SNHLY; CDR2 reads FYNNEI. CDR3 length: 15 amino acids. The ends lost 6 bases at V and 2 bases at J; junction bases unmatched: 6.